The present entry profiles one TCR beta chain with its context. This record comes from a study of human T cells and chemical hapten exposure. Looking at the study overall: Across its approximately 25 weeks, the study gave patients weekly diphenylcyclopropenone doses to the scalp.

Time point specified: pre-sensitization, week 0. Indicated treatment: therapeutic diphenylcyclopropenone sensitization with weekly scalp DPC. TCRdb redid the calling of the RACE reads with MiXCR, one entry per CDR3 protein. The sample carries 280,000 or so distinct CDR3 sequences, 7.5% to 9% recorded once. There are 14 residues in the CDR3. Trimming removed 7 bases at V and 6 bases at J, with 16 bases between. CDR1 and CDR2 (germline): MNHNS, SASEGT. The J gene is TRBJ1-5, the V gene TRBV6-1; D gene ambiguous. The sample consisted of whole blood, taken in connection with sensitization to the hapten diphenylcyclopropenone (DPC). The receptor comes from a man younger than 30 with alopecia areata. Some clones in this sample may be carry-over from other donors' samples. CDR3 sequence reads: CASIPRPSLQPQHF. The CDR3 DNA sequence: TGTGCCAGCATCCCCCGTCCCTCCCTTCAGCCCCAGCATTTT.